The present T cell receptor (beta chain) was sequenced within a study of T-cell reconstitution after alpha-beta-depleted transplantation in children. CDR1 and CDR2 from the germline V gene are SGHTA and FQGNSA. The V and J ends lost 3 bases and 9 bases respectively, with 15 bases between them. The CDR3 spans 14 residues. TCRbeta library preparation incorporated unique molecular identifiers. TCRdb fed the PCR reads into MiXCR, producing one record per CDR3 protein. In the table there are 490,000 or so distinct CDR3 sequences, 9.5% to 15% of which are singletons. The sample holds many counts of this clonotype.

Sequenced here: PBMCs from the stem cell graft donor, sampled from the stem cell graft. V gene TRBV7-2 combines with J gene TRBJ2-1; no firm D call. The sequence was obtained from a human donor who donated a stem cell graft to a child with combined immunodeficiency. The CDR3 here is CASSFKFSSGEQFF. The CDR3 nucleotides read TGTGCCAGCAGCTTTAAGTTTAGTTCCGGTGAGCAGTTCTTC.